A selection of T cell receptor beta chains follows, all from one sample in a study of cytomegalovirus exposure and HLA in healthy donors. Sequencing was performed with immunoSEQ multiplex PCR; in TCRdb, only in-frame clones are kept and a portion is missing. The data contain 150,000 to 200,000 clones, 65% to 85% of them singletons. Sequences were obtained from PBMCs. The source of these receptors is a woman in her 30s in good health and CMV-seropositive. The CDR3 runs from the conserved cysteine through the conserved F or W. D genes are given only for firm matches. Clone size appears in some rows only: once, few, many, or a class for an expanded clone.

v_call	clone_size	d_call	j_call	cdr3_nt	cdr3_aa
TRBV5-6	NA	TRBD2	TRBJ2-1	TGTGCCAGCAGCTTAGGTAGCGGGGTCCGCAATGAGCAGTTCTTC	CASSLGSGVRNEQFF
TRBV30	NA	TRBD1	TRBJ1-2	TGTGCCTGGAGTGTACCGGGGACAGTTAACTATGGCTACACCTTC	CAWSVPGTVNYGYTF
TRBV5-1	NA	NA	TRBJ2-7	TGCGCCAGCAGCTTGGAACTTTACGAGCAGTACTTC	CASSLELYEQYF
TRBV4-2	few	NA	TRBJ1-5	TGTGCCAGCAGCCATCAAAACGAAGAGAGTCAGCCCCAGCATTTT	CASSHQNEESQPQHF
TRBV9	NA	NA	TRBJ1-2	TGTGCCAGCAGCGTTCGACAGGCAGGGGGCTACACCTTC	CASSVRQAGGYTF
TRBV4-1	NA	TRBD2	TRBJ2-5	TGCGCCAGCAGCCAACCGAATCTAGCGGGGAAAGAGACCCAGTACTTC	CASSQPNLAGKETQYF
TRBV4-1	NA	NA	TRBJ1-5	TGCGCCAGCAGCCTAGAGGAGGGAATCAATCAGCCCCAGCATTTT	CASSLEEGINQPQHF
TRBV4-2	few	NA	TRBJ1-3	TGTGCCAGCAGCCAAGCTTTCTCTGGAAACACCATATATTTT	CASSQAFSGNTIYF
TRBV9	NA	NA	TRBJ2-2	TGTGCCAGCAGCGTAGGCACTCCAGGAACCGGGGAGCTGTTTTTT	CASSVGTPGTGELFF
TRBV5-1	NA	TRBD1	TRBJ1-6	TGCGCCAGCAGCTTTACAGGGGACCCCTATAATTCACCCCTCCACTTT	CASSFTGDPYNSPLHF
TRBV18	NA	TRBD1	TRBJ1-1	TGTGCCAGCTCAGCGACAGGGGGTAGCACTGAAGCTTTCTTT	CASSATGGSTEAFF
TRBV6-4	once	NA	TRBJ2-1	TGTGCCAGCAGTGGAGGGAGAACTTCCTCCTACAATGAGCAGTTCTTC	CASSGGRTSSYNEQFF
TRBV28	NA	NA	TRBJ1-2	TGTGCCAGCAGCTCCATTGGTGGTCTTCAGGTGGGCATCTATGGCTACACCTTC	CASSSIGGLQVGIYGYTF
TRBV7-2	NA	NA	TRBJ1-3	TGTGCCAGCAGCTTAGACAGCTCTGGAAACACCATATATTTT	CASSLDSSGNTIYF
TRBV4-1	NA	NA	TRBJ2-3	TGCGCCAGCAGCCAGTATCGATTCGGAGTAGTCAAGAGGTCACAAGATACGCAGTATTTT	CASSQYRFGVVKRSQDTQYF
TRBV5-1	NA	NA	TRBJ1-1	TGCGCCAGCAGCTTGGATCCCCGTGTACTGAATGAAGCTTTCTTT	CASSLDPRVLNEAFF
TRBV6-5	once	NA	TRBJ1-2	TGTGCCAGCAGAGCGGTTTATGGCTACACCTTC	CASRAVYGYTF
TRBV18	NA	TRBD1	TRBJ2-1	TGTGCCAGCTCACCGGGGGACAGGCCGTTCTTC	CASSPGDRPFF
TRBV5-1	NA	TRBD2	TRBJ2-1	TGCGCCAGCAGCTCAGTCCCGGGACTAGCGGGGAACTACAATGAGCAGTTCTTC	CASSSVPGLAGNYNEQFF
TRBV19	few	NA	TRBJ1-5	TGTGCCAGTAGCCGACAGGCTGATCAGCCCCAGCATTTT	CASSRQADQPQHF